The 29 T cell receptor beta chains listed next were all sequenced from one sample in a study of blood T cell repertoires in COVID-19. Some clones are missing from TCRdb's copy, which holds only in-frame ones; the method was immunoSEQ multiplex PCR. The sample lists tens of thousands of clones, roughly 80% occurring once. Sequencing was carried out using peripheral blood. These receptors came from a human donor in a cohort sampled during active COVID-19.

The V and J genes are TRBV29-1 and TRBJ2-3; 11 positions match TRBD2. Trimming at V came to 7 bases and at J to 6 bases, leaving 12 bases not matched to a gene. There are 15 residues in the CDR3. CDR1 is SQVTM, CDR2 ANQGSEA, per germline. The CDR3 nucleotides read TGCAGCGGCTCGGGACTAGCGGACCCCTGGGATACGCAGTATTTT. This translates into CSGSGLADPWDTQYF.

This clone was recorded only once. V and J are TRBV7-2 and TRBJ2-7; 7 bases line up with TRBD2. CDR3 size: 15 residues. CDR1 SGHTA and CDR2 FQGNSA come from the germline V gene. J gave up 0 bases and V 5 bases, and 7 bases lay outside the gene matches. CDR3 residues: CASSRAGVRSYEQYF. The CDR3 DNA is TGTGCCAGCAGCCGGGCGGGGGTCCGCTCCTACGAGCAGTACTTC.

CDR3 bases: TGTGCCAGCAGCACCGGACAGGGTAGTTACGAGCAGTACTTC. Amino acid sequence: CASSTGQGSYEQYF. The V call is TRBV9, the J call TRBJ2-7; 8 nucleotides agree with TRBD1. Germline V gene lookup returns CDR1 SGDLS and CDR2 YYNGEE. V lost 4 bases, J lost 4 bases, and 7 bases stayed unmatched. The CDR3 sequence is 14 residues long.

The chain uses TRBV9 and TRBJ2-3, with 10 bases lining up with TRBD2. After removal of 4 bases from V and 2 bases from J, the junction contained 4 bases not matched to a gene. Per the germline V gene, CDR1 is SGDLS and CDR2 is YYNGEE. The CDR3 covers 15 residues. CDR3 region: CASSLGLAFTDTQYF. CDR3 coding DNA: TGTGCCAGCAGCCTGGGACTAGCGTTCACAGATACGCAGTATTTT.

This chain uses TRBV5-1 with TRBJ1-4; the D gene is possibly TRBD1 (5 bases). V gave up 3 bases and J gave up 4 bases, with 13 bases separating them. The CDR3 extends over 15 amino acids. Germline values: CDR1 SGHRS, CDR2 YFSETQ. The CDR3 region has the DNA TGCGCCAGCAGCTCGACCCAGGGTGGTAATGAAAAACTGTTTTTT. Protein sequence: CASSSTQGGNEKLFF.

DNA of the CDR3: TGCGCCAGCAGCCATGAGGGGGGGCGTCAGGAACTGTTTTTT. The encoded protein is CASSHEGGRQELFF. This chain connects TRBV5-1 to TRBJ1-4; D may be TRBD1 (6 bases). V was pared by 4 bases and J by 12 bases, with 19 bases between. Germline V gene sequence: CDR1 SGHRS, CDR2 YFSETQ. The CDR3 loop spans 14 amino acids.

As DNA, the CDR3 is TGTGCCAGCAGCTTACGGGGGGGCCAAATTAGTCTGTCCACAGATACGCAGTATTTT. It specifies CASSLRGGQISLSTDTQYF. The chain links TRBV11-2 to TRBJ2-3; 8 bases fit TRBD2. Germline CDR1 and CDR2: SGHAT and FQNNGV. The CDR3 is 19 amino acids. The trim removed 2 bases at V and 2 bases at J, leaving 15 bases unmatched.

The rearrangement joins TRBV7-8 to TRBJ1-1; D may be TRBD1 (5 bases). The CDR3 contains 14 residues. Germline V gene sequence: CDR1 SGHVS, CDR2 FQNEAQ. V lost 2 bases, J lost 1 base, and 8 bases lay in between. The CDR3, as DNA: TGTGCCAGCAGCTTAAGGCAGGGGAACACTGAAGCTTTCTTT. It is translated as CASSLRQGNTEAFF.

The J gene is TRBJ2-3, the V gene TRBV2; 9 nucleotides align to TRBD1. CDR1 is SNHLY and CDR2 is FYNNEI in the germline V gene. The CDR3 is made up of 14 amino acids. Germline trimming cut 5 bases from V and 2 bases from J; bases unmatched to any gene: 2. CDR3 amino acids: CASSLQGATDTQYF. CDR3 DNA: TGTGCCAGCAGTTTACAGGGGGCCACAGATACGCAGTATTTT.

This clone was seen more than once but under ten times. The CDR3 region is CASSFPLSPEAFF. The CDR3 DNA reads as TGTGCCAGCAGTTTCCCCCTATCCCCTGAAGCTTTCTTT. This sequence joins TRBV12-3 or TRBV12-4 and TRBJ1-1; D is uncertain. The germline V and J ends were trimmed by 3 bases and 6 bases, with 11 bases remaining between them. The CDR3 sequence is 13 residues long.

The chain couples TRBV7-2 to TRBJ1-2; tentative D call: TRBD1 (5 bases). V gave up 2 bases and J gave up 4 bases, with 17 bases separating them. The CDR3 is 16 amino acids. CDR1 SGHTA and CDR2 FQGNSA come from the germline V gene. The CDR3 reads CASSLFKSGGGYGYTF. Here the CDR3 DNA reads TGTGCCAGCAGCTTATTCAAGAGCGGGGGAGGCTATGGCTACACCTTC.

This clone was recorded once. The chain has TRBV11-2 and TRBJ2-5; the D gene is possibly TRBD1 (7 bases). Trimming shortened V by 3 bases and J by 7 bases, and 9 bases separated the two germline ends. Germline V lookup: CDR1 SGHAT, CDR2 FQNNGV. The CDR3 is made up of 12 amino acids. This CDR3 reads CASSLEGATQYF. CDR3 nucleotide sequence: TGTGCCAGCAGCTTGGAGGGGGCGACCCAGTACTTC.

The chain recombines TRBV6-5 with TRBJ2-7; TRBD1 might be the D (5 bases). The length of the CDR3 is 13 residues. Germline assignment: CDR1 MNHEY and CDR2 SVGAGI. Trimming left V 8 bases short and J 9 bases short, with 20 bases between. DNA for the CDR3: TGTGCCAGCGGGCTACCCATCAAGGGGTTGCAGTACTTC. Translated, it gives CASGLPIKGLQYF.

This clone appeared a few times. The chain links TRBV10-3 to TRBJ1-5; D call uncertain. The CDR3 is 13 amino acids. The V gene lost 1 base and the J gene lost 7 bases, with 8 bases spanning the gap. Germline V gene data show CDR1 as ENHRY and CDR2 as SYGVKD. The CDR3 nucleotides read TGTGCCATCAGTGAGTTGCTAGAACAGCCCCAGCATTTT. Its protein product is CAISELLEQPQHF.

The V call is TRBV2, the J call TRBJ2-7; 10 bases map to TRBD1. This CDR3 region has 14 residues. V shed 6 bases and J 7 bases; nucleotides not matched to a gene: 9. Germline V gene lookup returns CDR1 SNHLY and CDR2 FYNNEI. CDR3 region: CASREGQGSSEQYF. The CDR3 bases are TGTGCCAGCAGGGAGGGACAGGGGTCGAGTGAGCAGTACTTC.

The chain has TRBV5-6 and TRBJ2-5; TRBD2 matches at 9 bases. The CDR3 runs to 16 residues. The V segment lost 2 bases and the J segment 4 bases; nucleotides outside the gene matches: 9. Germline CDR1 and CDR2: SGHDT and YYEEEE. In DNA form, the CDR3 reads TGTGCCAGCAGCTTTGGGGCGGGGGGGCCTTTAGAGACCCAGTACTTC. Translated, it gives CASSFGAGGPLETQYF.

The rearrangement joins TRBV5-6 to TRBJ2-2, with TRBD1 identical over 9 bases. V was pared by 6 bases and J by 4 bases, with 7 bases of the junction left unmatched. The CDR3 consists of 15 residues. In germline, CDR1 is SGHDT, CDR2 YYEEEE. Here the CDR3 reads CASTHRQGGTGELFF. CDR3 nucleotide sequence: TGTGCCAGCACTCATCGACAGGGGGGCACCGGGGAGCTGTTTTTT. Full variable domain (missing parts from reference TRBV5-6 and TRBJ2-2): DAGVTQSPTHLIKTRGQQVTLRCSPKSGHDTVSWYQQALGQGPQFIFQYYEEEERQRGNFPDRFSGHQFPNYSSELNVNALLLGDSALYLCASTHRQGGTGELFFGEGSRLTVL.

The chain carries TRBV11-1 and TRBJ2-2, with D possibly TRBD1 on 5 matching bases. The V and J ends lost 5 bases and 4 bases respectively, with 11 bases between them. Germline lookup yields CDR1 SGHAT and CDR2 FQDESV (reference sequence). The CDR3 is 14 amino acids. CDR3 amino acids: CASSRGASTGELFF. Written as DNA, the CDR3 is TGTGCCAGCAGCCGTGGGGCATCCACCGGGGAGCTGTTTTTT.

CDR3 DNA sequence: TGTGCCAGCAGCCCAGAGGTTGGGACAGGGGGTTATGGCTACACCTTC. It yields the protein CASSPEVGTGGYGYTF. The chain carries TRBV5-6 and TRBJ1-2; 11 bases are a match to TRBD1. V was pared by 4 bases and J by 5 bases, with 10 bases of the junction left unmatched. This CDR3 region has 16 residues. Germline V lookup: CDR1 SGHDT, CDR2 YYEEEE.

CDR3 amino acids: CASSPRDRGIWSYEQYF. The CDR3 nucleotides are TGTGCCAGCAGCCCACGGGACAGGGGGATTTGGTCCTACGAGCAGTACTTC. This sequence joins TRBV6-2 or TRBV6-3 and TRBJ2-7; 11 bases fit TRBD1. Looked up from germline, CDR1 is MNHEY and CDR2 is SVGEGT. There are 17 residues in the CDR3. The V and J ends lost 6 bases and 1 base, in that order; junction bases with no gene match: 11.

This chain connects TRBV7-8 to TRBJ2-7; 7 bases are a match to TRBD1. The CDR3 extends over 16 amino acids. The V gene's germline CDR1 is SGHVS and CDR2 FQNEAQ. Trimming cost V 2 bases and J 5 bases; bases outside gene matches: 12. This CDR3 is CASSLKRAGGVHEQYF. As DNA, the CDR3 is TGTGCCAGCAGCTTAAAGAGGGCAGGGGGAGTCCACGAGCAGTACTTC.

The chain has TRBV18 and TRBJ2-1, with 7 bases that match TRBD2. The V and J ends lost 6 bases and 12 bases, in that order; junction bases with no gene match: 5. The germline V gene has CDR1 KGHSH and CDR2 LQKENI. CDR3 length equals 11 residues. Written as DNA, the CDR3 is TGTGCCAGCTCCCGGGAGGCCGGGCAGTTCTTC. This sequence encodes CASSREAGQFF.

The rearrangement uses TRBV5-8 and TRBJ2-1; perhaps TRBD2 as D (5 bases). Germline CDR1 is SGHTS and CDR2 is YDEGEE. Between the trimmed V and J ends, which lost 1 base and 0 bases, there was a span of 8 bases. The CDR3 is 15 residues long. The CDR3 nucleotides are TGTGCCAGCAGCTTGAGCGGACGCTCCTACAATGAGCAGTTCTTC. It translates to CASSLSGRSYNEQFF.

J is TRBJ1-2 and V is TRBV5-6; D remains unclear. The CDR3 runs to 14 residues. The germline CDR1 and CDR2 sequences are SGHDT and YYEEEE. With 0 bases removed from V and 7 bases from J, the gap between germline ends came to 13 bases. This CDR3 reads CASSLGRGLGGYTF. Here the CDR3 DNA reads TGTGCCAGCAGCTTGGGTCGGGGTCTCGGTGGCTACACCTTC. The variable domain in full, with the rest retrieved from reference TRBV5-6 and TRBJ1-2, is DAGVTQSPTHLIKTRGQQVTLRCSPKSGHDTVSWYQQALGQGPQFIFQYYEEEERQRGNFPDRFSGHQFPNYSSELNVNALLLGDSALYLCASSLGRGLGGYTFGSGTRLTVV.

The chain employs TRBV19 and TRBJ2-1; TRBD2 aligns across 12 bases. Germline lookup yields CDR1 LNHDA and CDR2 SQIVND (reference sequence). The ends lost 10 bases at V and 2 bases at J; junction bases unmatched: 3. The CDR3 runs to 14 residues. CDR3: CATRTSGAYNEQFF. The CDR3 nucleotides are TGTGCCACCAGGACTAGCGGGGCCTACAATGAGCAGTTCTTC.

This chain connects TRBV7-9 to TRBJ2-1, with D tentatively TRBD1 (6 bases). The CDR3 is 12 amino acids. Germline V gives CDR1 SEHNR, CDR2 FQNEAQ (reference sequence). Trimming stripped 4 bases from V and 12 bases from J, with 13 bases between. DNA for the CDR3: TGTGCCAGCAGCTCAGGGGAGACAGGGCAGTTCTTC. It specifies CASSSGETGQFF.

The chain employs TRBV13 and TRBJ2-7, with TRBD1 as a possible D gene (5 bases). Trimming took 0 bases from V and 7 from J, leaving 13 bases between them. Germline CDR1 reads PRHDT; CDR2 reads FYEKMQ (reference sequence). The CDR3 extends over 14 amino acids. CDR3 nucleotides: TGTGCCAGCAGCTTAGGTATAGGGGCCGGGGAGCAGTACTTC. Translated: CASSLGIGAGEQYF.

This clone has more than one count but fewer than ten. The genes are TRBV10-3 and TRBJ2-2; 7 positions match TRBD2. V gave up 10 bases and J gave up 9 bases; unmatched junction bases: 23. Germline V lookup: CDR1 ENHRY, CDR2 SYGVKD. CDR3 length: 17 residues. The chain's CDR3 is CATRGDESSRHPRELFF. The DNA of the CDR3 is TGTGCCACACGGGGGGACGAATCGTCCCGACACCCCAGGGAGCTGTTTTTT.

The chain has TRBV13 and TRBJ2-5, with D possibly being TRBD1 (6 bases). This CDR3 comprises 14 residues. Per germline, CDR1 PRHDT and CDR2 FYEKMQ (reference sequence). V gave up 0 bases and J gave up 4 bases, with 9 bases separating them. CDR3 sequence: CASSLGQGRETQYF. The DNA of the CDR3 is TGTGCCAGCAGCTTAGGGCAGGGGCGAGAGACCCAGTACTTC.